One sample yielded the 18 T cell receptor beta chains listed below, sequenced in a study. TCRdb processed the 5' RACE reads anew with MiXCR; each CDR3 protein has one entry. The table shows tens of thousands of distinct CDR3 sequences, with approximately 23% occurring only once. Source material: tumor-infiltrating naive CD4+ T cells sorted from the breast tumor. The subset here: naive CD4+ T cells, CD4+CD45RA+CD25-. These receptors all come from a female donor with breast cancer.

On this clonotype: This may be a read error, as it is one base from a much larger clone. The CDR3 DNA sequence: TGCAGCGAAAAGACAGGACGAGAGACCCAGTACTTC. It is translated as CSEKTGRETQYF. The chain employs TRBV29-1 and TRBJ2-5, with a possible D match to TRBD1 (6 bases). The CDR3 totals 12 residues. V lost 7 bases and J lost 4, with 13 bases in between. Germline CDR1 is SQVTM and CDR2 is ANQGSEA.

CDR3 DNA sequence: TGTGCCACCGGGGACAGCAGCTCACCCCTCCACTTT. Translated, it gives CATGDSSSPLHF. V gene TRBV6-6 combines with J gene TRBJ1-6; 7 positions match TRBD1. V was clipped by 10 bases and J by 10 bases; unmatched bases: 7. This CDR3 spans 12 amino acids. Germline V lookup: CDR1 MNHNY, CDR2 SVGAGI (reference sequence).

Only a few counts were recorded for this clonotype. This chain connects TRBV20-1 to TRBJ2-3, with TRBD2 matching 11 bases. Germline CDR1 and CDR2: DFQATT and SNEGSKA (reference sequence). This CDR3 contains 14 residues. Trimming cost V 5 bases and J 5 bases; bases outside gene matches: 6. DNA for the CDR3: TGCAGTGCTCTCATAGCGGGAGGGGGAGATACGCAGTATTTT. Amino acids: CSALIAGGGDTQYF.

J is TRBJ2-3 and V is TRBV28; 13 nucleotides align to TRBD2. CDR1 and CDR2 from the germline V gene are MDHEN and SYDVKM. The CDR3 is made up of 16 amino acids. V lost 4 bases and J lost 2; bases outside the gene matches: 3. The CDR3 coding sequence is TGTGCCAGCAGTTGGGGACTAGCGGGGCACACAGATACGCAGTATTTT. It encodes CASSWGLAGHTDTQYF. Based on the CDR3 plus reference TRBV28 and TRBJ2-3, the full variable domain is DVKVTQSSRYLVKRTGEKVFLECVQDMDHENMFWYRQDPGLGLRLIYFSYDVKMKEKGDIPEGYSVSREKKERFSLILESASTNQTSMYLCASSWGLAGHTDTQYFGPGTRLTVL.

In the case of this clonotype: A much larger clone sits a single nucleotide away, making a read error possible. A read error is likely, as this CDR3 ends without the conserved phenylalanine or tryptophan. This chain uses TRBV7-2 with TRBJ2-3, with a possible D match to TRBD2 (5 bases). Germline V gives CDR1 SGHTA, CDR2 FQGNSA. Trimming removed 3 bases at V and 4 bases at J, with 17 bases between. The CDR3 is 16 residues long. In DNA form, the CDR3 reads TGTGCCAGCAGCTTTCATTCCGCCGGGGTAGCAGATACGCAGTATTCT. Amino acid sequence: CASSFHSAGVADTQYS.

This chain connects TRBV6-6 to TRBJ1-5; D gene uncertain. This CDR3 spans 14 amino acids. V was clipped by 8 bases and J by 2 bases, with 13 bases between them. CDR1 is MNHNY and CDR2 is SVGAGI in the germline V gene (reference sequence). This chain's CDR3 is CASGSGQGNQPQHF. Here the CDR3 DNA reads TGTGCCAGCGGCTCTGGGCAAGGCAATCAGCCCCAGCATTTT.

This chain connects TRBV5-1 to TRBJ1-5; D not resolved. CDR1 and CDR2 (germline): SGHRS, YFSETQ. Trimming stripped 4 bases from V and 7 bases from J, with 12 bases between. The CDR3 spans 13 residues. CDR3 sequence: CASSEVGGQPQHF. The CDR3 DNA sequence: TGCGCCAGCAGCGAGGTAGGAGGGCAGCCCCAGCATTTT. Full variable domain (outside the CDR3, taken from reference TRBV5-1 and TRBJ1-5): KAGVTQTPRYLIKTRGQQVTLSCSPISGHRSVSWYQQTPGQGLQFLFEYFSETQRNKGNFPGRFSGRQFSNSRSEMNVSTLELGDSALYLCASSEVGGQPQHFGDGTRLSIL.

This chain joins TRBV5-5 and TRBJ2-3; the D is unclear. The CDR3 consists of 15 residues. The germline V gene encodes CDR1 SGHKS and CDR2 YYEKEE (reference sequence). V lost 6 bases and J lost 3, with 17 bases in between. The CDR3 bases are TGTGCCAGCATCCCCAAGGAAGGTCGGACAGATACGCAGTATTTT. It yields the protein CASIPKEGRTDTQYF. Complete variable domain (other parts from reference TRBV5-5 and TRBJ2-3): DAGVTQSPTHLIKTRGQQVTLRCSPISGHKSVSWYQQVLGQGPQFIFQYYEKEERGRGNFPDRFSARQFPNYSSELNVNALLLGDSALYLCASIPKEGRTDTQYFGPGTRLTVL.

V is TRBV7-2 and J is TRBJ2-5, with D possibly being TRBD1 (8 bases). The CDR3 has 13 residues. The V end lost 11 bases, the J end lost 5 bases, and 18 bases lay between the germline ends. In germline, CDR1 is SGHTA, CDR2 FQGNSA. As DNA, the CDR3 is TGTGCCGCGGGGGCAGGGGGCACGGAGACCCAGTACTTC. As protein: CAAGAGGTETQYF.

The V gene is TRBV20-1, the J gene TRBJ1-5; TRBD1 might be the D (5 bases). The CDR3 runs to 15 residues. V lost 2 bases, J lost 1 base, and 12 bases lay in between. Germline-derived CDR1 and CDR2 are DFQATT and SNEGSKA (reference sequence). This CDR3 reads CSARPGGRSNQPQHF. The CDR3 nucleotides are TGCAGTGCTAGACCCGGGGGTAGGAGCAATCAGCCCCAGCATTTT.

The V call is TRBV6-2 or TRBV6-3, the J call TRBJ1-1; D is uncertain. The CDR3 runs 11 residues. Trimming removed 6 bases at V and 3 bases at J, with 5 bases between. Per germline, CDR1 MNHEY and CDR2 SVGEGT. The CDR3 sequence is CASRWDTEAFF. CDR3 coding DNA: TGTGCCAGCAGATGGGACACTGAAGCTTTCTTT.

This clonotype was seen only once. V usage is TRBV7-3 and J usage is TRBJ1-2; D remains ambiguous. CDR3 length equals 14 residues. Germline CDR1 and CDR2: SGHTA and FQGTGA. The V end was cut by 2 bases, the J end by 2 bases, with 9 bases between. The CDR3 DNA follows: TGTGCCAGCAGCTTAGGCACGGGCAACTATGGCTACACCTTC. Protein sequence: CASSLGTGNYGYTF.

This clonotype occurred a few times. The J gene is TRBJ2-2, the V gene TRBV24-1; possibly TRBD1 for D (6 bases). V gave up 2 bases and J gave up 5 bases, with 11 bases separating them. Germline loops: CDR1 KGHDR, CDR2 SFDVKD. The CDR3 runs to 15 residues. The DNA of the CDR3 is TGTGCCACCAGTGATTCCAGGGGTCCTACCGGGGAGCTGTTTTTT. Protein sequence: CATSDSRGPTGELFF.

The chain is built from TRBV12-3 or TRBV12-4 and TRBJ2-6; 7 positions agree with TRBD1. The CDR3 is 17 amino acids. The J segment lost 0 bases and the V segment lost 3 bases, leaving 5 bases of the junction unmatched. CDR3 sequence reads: CASSLGQPSSGANVLTF. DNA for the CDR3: TGTGCCAGCAGTTTGGGACAGCCAAGCTCTGGGGCCAACGTCCTGACTTTC.

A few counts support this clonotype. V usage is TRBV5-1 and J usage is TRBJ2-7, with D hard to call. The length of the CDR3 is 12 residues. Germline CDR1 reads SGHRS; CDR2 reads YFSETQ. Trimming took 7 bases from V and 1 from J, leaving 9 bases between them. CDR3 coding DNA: TGCGCCAGCGGAACGGATTCCTACGAGCAGTACTTC. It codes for CASGTDSYEQYF.

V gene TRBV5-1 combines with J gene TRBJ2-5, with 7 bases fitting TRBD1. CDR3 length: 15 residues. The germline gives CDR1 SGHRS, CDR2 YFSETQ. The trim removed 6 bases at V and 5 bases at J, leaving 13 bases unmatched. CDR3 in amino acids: CASTHRQGFRETQYF. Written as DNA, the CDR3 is TGCGCCAGCACCCACAGACAGGGTTTCCGTGAGACCCAGTACTTC.

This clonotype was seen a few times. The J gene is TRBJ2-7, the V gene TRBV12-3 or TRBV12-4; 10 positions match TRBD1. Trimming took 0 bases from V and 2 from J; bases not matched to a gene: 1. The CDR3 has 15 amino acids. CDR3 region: CASSLATGGPYEQYF. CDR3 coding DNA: TGTGCCAGCAGTTTAGCGACAGGGGGCCCCTACGAGCAGTACTTC.

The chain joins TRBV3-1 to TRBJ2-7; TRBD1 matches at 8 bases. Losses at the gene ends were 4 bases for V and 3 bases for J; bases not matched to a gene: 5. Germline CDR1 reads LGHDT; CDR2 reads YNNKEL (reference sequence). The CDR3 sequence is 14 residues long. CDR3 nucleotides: TGTGCCAGCAGCCCCCGAGGACAGGGCTACGAGCAGTACTTC. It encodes CASSPRGQGYEQYF.